What follows describes a single TCR beta chain. What it binds is not known. CD4+ cells yielded CD45RA+ naive and CD45RA-negative memory subsets. The repertoire was sequenced with immunoSEQ multiplex PCR; TCRdb's copy has only in-frame clones and lacks some. The table records about 1 million clones, about 74% of them present only once. This record comes from a study of shared clonotypes between healthy human individuals. About the study: The plates for each donor numbered three CD4 naive, three CD4 memory, two CD8 naive and one CD8 memory.

V lost 7 bases, J lost 5 bases, and 17 bases lay in between. CDR3 length: 14 residues. The germline CDR1 and CDR2 sequences are MDHEN and SYDVKM. Study results and limitations: When compared with the clonotypes that were shared by all four sorted-subset donors, the non-shared clonotypes turned out to have lower generation probabilities.

This receptor was identified in a man younger than 30 in good health. Input material: memory CD4+ T cells sorted from blood. The subset: CD45RA-negative fraction. V usage is TRBV28 and J usage is TRBJ1-2; possible D gene TRBD1, 6 bases. This CDR3 reads CASNIGGAYYGYTF. The DNA for the CDR3 is TGTGCCAGCAACATAGGGGGGGCGTATTATGGCTACACCTTC.